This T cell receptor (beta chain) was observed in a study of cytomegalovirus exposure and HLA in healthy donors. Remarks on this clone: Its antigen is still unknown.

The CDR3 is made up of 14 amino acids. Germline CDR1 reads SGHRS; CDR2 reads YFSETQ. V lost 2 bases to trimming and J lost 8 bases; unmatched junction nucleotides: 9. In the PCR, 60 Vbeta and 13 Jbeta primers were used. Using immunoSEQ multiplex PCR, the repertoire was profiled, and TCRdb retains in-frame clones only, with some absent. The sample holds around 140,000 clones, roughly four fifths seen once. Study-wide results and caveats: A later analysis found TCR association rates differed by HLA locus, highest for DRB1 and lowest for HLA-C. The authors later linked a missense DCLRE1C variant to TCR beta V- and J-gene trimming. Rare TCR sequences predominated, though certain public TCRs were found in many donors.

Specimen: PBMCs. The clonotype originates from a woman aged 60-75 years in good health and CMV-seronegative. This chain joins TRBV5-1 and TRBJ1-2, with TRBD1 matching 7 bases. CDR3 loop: CASSFDRAYWGYTF. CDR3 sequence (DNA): TGCGCCAGCAGCTTCGACAGGGCGTATTGGGGCTACACCTTC.